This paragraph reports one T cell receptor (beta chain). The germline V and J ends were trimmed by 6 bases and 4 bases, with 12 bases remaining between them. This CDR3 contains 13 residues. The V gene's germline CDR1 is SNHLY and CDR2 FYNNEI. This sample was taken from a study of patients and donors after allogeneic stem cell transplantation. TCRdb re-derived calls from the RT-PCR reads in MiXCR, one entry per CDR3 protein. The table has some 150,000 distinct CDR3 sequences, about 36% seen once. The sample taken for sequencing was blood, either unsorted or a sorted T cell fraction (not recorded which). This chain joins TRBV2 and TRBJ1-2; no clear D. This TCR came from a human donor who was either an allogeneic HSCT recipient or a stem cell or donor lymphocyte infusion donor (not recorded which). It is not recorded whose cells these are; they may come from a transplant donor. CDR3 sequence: CASSPGDFYGYTF. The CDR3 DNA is TGTGCCAGCAGCCCCGGTGACTTCTATGGCTACACCTTC.